The clone carrying this TCR beta chain has at least ten counts. Amplified TCR beta CDR3 regions derived from RNA transcripts. Initially, a first-round RT-PCR of the TCR CDR3 employed the HTBI primer set. TCRdb reanalysed the multiplex PCR reads using MiXCR and keeps one entry per CDR3 protein. Seen here are roughly 510,000 distinct CDR3 sequences, around 21% observed once, and the top ten hold 26%. Each patient was aged 18 to 65 and had newly diagnosed hyperthyroidism of under 2 months' duration. The data derive from a study of T cells in Graves' hyperthyroidism and ophthalmopathy. The CDR3 is made up of 13 amino acids. V gave up 6 bases and J gave up 2 bases, with 7 bases separating them. Germline values: CDR1 MNHEY, CDR2 SVGEGT.

The rearrangement uses TRBV6-2 or TRBV6-3 and TRBJ2-2; D is ambiguous. What was sequenced was blood. The source of this sequence is a young man with Graves' hyperthyroidism. The chain's CDR3 is CASSPTNTGELFF. The CDR3 DNA sequence: TGTGCCAGCAGCCCCACTAACACCGGGGAGCTGTTTTTT.